This is a list of T cell receptor beta chains from one sample in a study of blood T cell repertoires in COVID-19. Profiling relied on immunoSEQ multiplex PCR, and the TCRdb table lists in-frame clones only, not all of them. The sample holds some 270,000 clones, 80% to 85% seen once. Sequencing was performed on PBMCs or T cells enriched from blood (not recorded which). The receptors originated from a man aged 45-65 years who had recovered from COVID-19. Each CDR3 is given with its conserved first and last residue. D genes are given only for firm matches. Some rows have no size entry. The others give once, few or many, or a class for an expanded clone.

J,size,D,length,V,DNA,CDR3
TRBJ1-4,.,.,14,TRBV7-9,TGTGCCAGCAGCTTAGGAGGGTTTAGCGAAAAACTGTTTTTT,CASSLGGFSEKLFF
TRBJ1-1,.,.,15,TRBV11-3,TGTGCCAGCAGCTTAGGGCGACAGGTGAACACTGAAGCTTTCTTT,CASSLGRQVNTEAFF
TRBJ2-7,.,.,14,TRBV13,TGTGCCAGCCTGAGGGCGGGAATAAACTACGAGCAGTACTTC,CASLRAGINYEQYF
TRBJ2-2,.,TRBD2,14,TRBV10-2,TGCGCCAGTGTAGCGGGGACAAACACCGGGGAGCTGTTTTTT,CASVAGTNTGELFF
TRBJ1-3,.,.,17,TRBV9,TGTGCCAGCAGCGTAGACCCCCAGGACATATATGGGCACACCATATATTTT,CASSVDPQDIYGHTIYF
TRBJ2-2,many,TRBD1,15,TRBV7-6,TGTGCCAGCAGCCGAGGCGGGACAGGGAATGGGGAGCTGTTTTTT,CASSRGGTGNGELFF
TRBJ2-3,.,.,14,TRBV19,TGTGCCAGTAGTCATCAGGCCCTCACAGATACGCAGTATTTT,CASSHQALTDTQYF
TRBJ2-2,.,TRBD1,16,TRBV5-8,TGTGCCAGCAGCTTGGCGGGACAGGCGAACACCGGGGAGCTGTTTTTT,CASSLAGQANTGELFF
TRBJ2-7,.,.,15,TRBV10-3,TGTGCCCCTCTCGGCGACCTCCCAAGCGGCTACGAGCAGTACTTC,CAPLGDLPSGYEQYF
TRBJ1-2,.,TRBD1,14,TRBV5-4,TGTGCCAGCTGGGACAGGGGAGCCAACTATGGCTACACCTTC,CASWDRGANYGYTF
TRBJ1-1,.,.,13,TRBV18,TGTGCCAGCGTCTGGGAGGGGGGGACTGAAGCTTTCTTT,CASVWEGGTEAFF
TRBJ2-3,once,.,14,TRBV15,TGTGCCACCAGCAAACTAGTAAACACAGATACGCAGTATTTT,CATSKLVNTDTQYF
TRBJ1-4,.,TRBD1,13,TRBV5-4,TGTGCCAGCAGCATGACAGGGGGAGAAAAACTGTTTTTT,CASSMTGGEKLFF
TRBJ1-5,.,TRBD1,15,TRBV9,TGTGCCAGCAGCCCGACTGACAGGGGCAATCAGCCCCAGCATTTT,CASSPTDRGNQPQHF
TRBJ1-3,once,TRBD1,14,TRBV9,TGTGCCATCTCAACAGGGGTTGCTGGAAACACCATATATTTT,CAISTGVAGNTIYF
TRBJ1-2,.,.,13,TRBV7-2,TGTGCCAGCAGCTTTGAAGCCTCCTATGGCTACACCTTC,CASSFEASYGYTF
TRBJ2-1,.,TRBD1,16,TRBV6-5,TGTGCCAGCAGTTACCTGGGACAGGGAATACCTAATGAGCAGTTCTTC,CASSYLGQGIPNEQFF
TRBJ2-1,.,TRBD2,13,TRBV5-4,TGTGCCAGCAGCCGGGGGGGGCCCAATGAGCAGTTCTTC,CASSRGGPNEQFF
TRBJ2-5,.,TRBD2,14,TRBV5-1,TGCGCCAGCAGCTCGGGGACTAGCGTAGAGACCCAGTACTTC,CASSSGTSVETQYF
TRBJ2-3,.,TRBD2,14,TRBV10-3,TGTGCCACCTGGACTAGCGGGGGGTCAGATACGCAGTATTTT,CATWTSGGSDTQYF
TRBJ2-1,.,TRBD2,17,TRBV11-2,TGTGCCAGCAGCACGGGACTAGCGGGACGTTCGGGGAATGAGCAGTTCTTC,CASSTGLAGRSGNEQFF
TRBJ2-1,few,.,12,TRBV27,TGTGCCACCGCCTCGGGCTACAATGAGCAGTTCTTC,CATASGYNEQFF
TRBJ1-1,few,.,12,TRBV6-5,TGTGCCAGCAGCCAGCTGGGACAAGAAGCTTTCTTT,CASSQLGQEAFF
TRBJ1-2,.,.,16,TRBV10-2,TGCGCCATACGCGACGGGGGGCGCGGGGATAACTATGGCTACACCTTC,CAIRDGGRGDNYGYTF
TRBJ2-1,.,TRBD2,14,TRBV12-5,TGTGCTAGTGGTTTGGGACTAGCGGGAAATGAGCAGTTCTTC,CASGLGLAGNEQFF
TRBJ2-1,.,.,14,TRBV9,TGTGCCAGCAGCGTAGGACTAGGCTACAATGAGCAGTTCTTC,CASSVGLGYNEQFF
TRBJ2-6,.,TRBD1,18,TRBV7-8,TGTGCCAGCAGCTTATGGGGACAGGCCCTCTCTGGGGCCAACGTCCTGACTTTC,CASSLWGQALSGANVLTF
TRBJ2-2,.,.,17,TRBV7-2,TGTGCCAGCAGCTCGCGCTCGAGACGGGGGGCAACCGGGGAGCTGTTTTTT,CASSSRSRRGATGELFF
TRBJ1-2,.,TRBD1,15,TRBV5-4,TGTGCCAGCAGCGGAAGGACAGGGGGGGGATATGGCTACACCTTC,CASSGRTGGGYGYTF
TRBJ2-5,.,.,14,TRBV3-1/TRBV3-2,TGTGCCAGCAGCCAAGTAAGGCCCGGGGAGACCCAGTACTTC,CASSQVRPGETQYF
TRBJ2-7,.,.,15,TRBV14,TGTGCCAGCAGCCCCCTAGGAGGGGACCCCTACGAGCAGTACTTC,CASSPLGGDPYEQYF
TRBJ1-4,.,.,14,TRBV7-6,TGTGCCAGCAGCGCGGGCCCAGTCCGTGAAAAACTGTTTTTT,CASSAGPVREKLFF
TRBJ1-4,.,.,12,TRBV15,TGTGCCACCAGCAGGCGGAATGAAAAACTGTTTTTT,CATSRRNEKLFF
TRBJ2-7,.,.,12,TRBV28,TGTGCCAGCAGTTTTAACAAGTACGAGCAGTACTTC,CASSFNKYEQYF
TRBJ2-7,.,TRBD1,14,TRBV29-1,TGCAGCGTACAAGGACAGGGGACGACCTACGAGCAGTACTTC,CSVQGQGTTYEQYF
TRBJ2-7,.,.,14,TRBV9,TGTGCCAGCAGCGAGGGGGTCAAGGGGTACGAGCAGTACTTC,CASSEGVKGYEQYF
TRBJ1-6,.,.,13,TRBV6-5,TGTGCCAGTCGGGGGGACCTGAGATCACCCCTCCACTTT,CASRGDLRSPLHF
TRBJ2-7,.,.,13,TRBV9,TGTGCCAGCAGCGTTAGTCCTACCTACGAGCAGTACTTC,CASSVSPTYEQYF
TRBJ2-7,.,TRBD2,14,TRBV19,TGTGCCAGTACCCTCGGCGGGGGGGTCGAAGAGCAGTACTTC,CASTLGGGVEEQYF
TRBJ1-6,.,TRBD1,17,TRBV18,TGTGCCAGCTCACTTACTGGGGCAGGGGGCATTAGGTCACCCCTCCACTTT,CASSLTGAGGIRSPLHF